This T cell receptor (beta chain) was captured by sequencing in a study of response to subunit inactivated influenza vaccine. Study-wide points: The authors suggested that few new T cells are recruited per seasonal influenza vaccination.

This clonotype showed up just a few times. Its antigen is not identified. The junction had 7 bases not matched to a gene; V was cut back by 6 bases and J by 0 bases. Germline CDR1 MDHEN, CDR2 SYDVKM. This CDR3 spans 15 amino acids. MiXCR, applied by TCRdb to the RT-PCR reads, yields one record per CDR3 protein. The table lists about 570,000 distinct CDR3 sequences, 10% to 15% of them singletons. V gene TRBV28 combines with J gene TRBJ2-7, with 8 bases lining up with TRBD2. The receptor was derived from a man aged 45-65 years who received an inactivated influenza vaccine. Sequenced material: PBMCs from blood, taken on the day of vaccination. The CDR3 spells CASRTTSVLSYEQYF. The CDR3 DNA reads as TGTGCCAGCAGGACGACTAGCGTCCTCTCCTACGAGCAGTACTTC.